The 9 T cell receptor beta chains below all came from one sample that was sequenced in a study of T cells after somatic rescue of genetic block. Using immunoSEQ multiplex PCR, the repertoire was profiled, and TCRdb retains in-frame clones only, with some absent. The top ten hold approximately 2.7% of the sample, which has tens of thousands of clones, approximately 91% seen once. What was sequenced was peripheral blood mononuclear cells (PBMCs). The receptors originated from a man aged 25 to 45.

This rearrangement joins TRBV19 to TRBJ2-5, with D possibly TRBD1 on 7 matching bases. V was shortened by 0 bases and J by 4 bases, with 15 bases between the two germline ends. The CDR3 runs 16 residues. The germline CDR1 and CDR2 sequences are LNHDA and SQIVND (reference sequence). The CDR3 DNA follows: TGTGCCAGTAGTATAGATCTATGGAGGGGGCCAGAGACCCAGTACTTC. Amino acids: CASSIDLWRGPETQYF.

The J gene is TRBJ1-2, the V gene TRBV18; 8 bases map to TRBD1. V gave up 3 bases and J gave up 5 bases; unmatched junction bases: 2. The CDR3 sequence is 13 residues long. Germline V CDR1 and CDR2: KGHSH, LQKENI. The CDR3 nucleotides are TGTGCCAGCTCACCGGGACAGGAGTATGGCTACACCTTC. Translating it yields CASSPGQEYGYTF.

V and J are TRBV19 and TRBJ1-3; 7 nucleotides align to TRBD1. This CDR3 spans 21 amino acids. The germline V gene encodes CDR1 LNHDA and CDR2 SQIVND (reference sequence). J gave up 4 bases and V 5 bases, and 26 bases lay outside the gene matches. The chain's CDR3 is CASSPRRIGGTGPSSGNTIYF. Written as DNA, the CDR3 is TGTGCCAGTAGTCCCCGAAGGATAGGGGGCACAGGACCTTCGTCCGGAAACACCATATATTTT.

The table lists this clone with a count of one. The chain recombines TRBV19 with TRBJ2-7; 10 nucleotides align to TRBD1. The length of the CDR3 is 15 residues. After removal of 3 bases from V and 2 bases from J, the junction contained 4 bases not matched to a gene. Germline CDR1 reads LNHDA; CDR2 reads SQIVND (reference sequence). The CDR3 reads CASSMRGQGAYEQYF. CDR3 DNA: TGTGCCAGTAGTATGAGAGGACAGGGGGCCTACGAGCAGTACTTC.

This chain joins TRBV9 and TRBJ2-7, with TRBD1 matching 12 bases. The CDR3 sequence is 15 residues long. Germline CDR1 reads SGDLS; CDR2 reads YYNGEE. Trimming removed 3 bases from V and 3 bases from J; junction bases left unmatched: 4. CDR3 amino acids: CASSAGTGGVYEQYF. The CDR3 DNA sequence: TGTGCCAGCAGCGCCGGGACAGGGGGCGTCTACGAGCAGTACTTC.

The chain combines TRBV7-9 with TRBJ2-1; D is possibly TRBD1 (6 bases). Germline CDR1 and CDR2: SEHNR and FQNEAQ (reference sequence). V lost 5 bases and J lost 0, with 14 bases in between. There are 16 residues in the CDR3. The CDR3 reads CASSPRQVGSYNEQFF. The CDR3 DNA sequence: TGTGCCAGCAGCCCACGACAGGTTGGCTCCTACAATGAGCAGTTCTTC.

The rearrangement joins TRBV7-9 to TRBJ2-3, with D perhaps TRBD1 (5 bases). This CDR3 is 14 amino acids long. Germline V gene data show CDR1 as SEHNR and CDR2 as FQNEAQ (reference sequence). V was clipped by 0 bases and J by 3 bases, with 7 bases between them. As DNA, the CDR3 is TGTGCCAGCAGCTTAGCCCCAGGGACAGATACGCAGTATTTT. The encoded protein is CASSLAPGTDTQYF.

The CDR3 protein is CASRKTGTQETQYF. The CDR3 nucleotides read TGTGCCAGTAGAAAGACGGGGACTCAAGAGACCCAGTACTTC. This chain connects TRBV19 to TRBJ2-5; weak D call: TRBD2 (6 bases). Looked up from germline, CDR1 is LNHDA and CDR2 is SQIVND (reference sequence). The CDR3 has 14 amino acids. Trimming removed 6 bases from V and 2 bases from J, with 13 bases in between. Full variable domain (remainder filled in from reference TRBV19 and TRBJ2-5): DGGITQSPKYLFRKEGQNVTLSCEQNLNHDAMYWYRQDPGQGLRLIYYSQIVNDFQKGDIAEGYSVSREKKESFPLTVTSAQKNPTAFYLCASRKTGTQETQYFGPGTRLLVL.

This chain uses TRBV30 with TRBJ2-1; D is unclear. Between the trimmed V and J ends, which lost 0 bases and 0 bases, there was a span of 3 bases. CDR3 length: 13 amino acids. The germline gives CDR1 GTSNPN, CDR2 SVGIG (reference sequence). The CDR3 spells CAWSVDSYNEQFF. The DNA for the CDR3 is TGTGCCTGGAGTGTAGACTCCTACAATGAGCAGTTCTTC.